The 10 T cell receptor beta chains presented below share a single source sample, sequenced in a study of blood T cell repertoires in COVID-19. Clones were read by immunoSEQ multiplex PCR, and TCRdb kept only the in-frame ones, dropping some. The sample has around 20,000 clones, about nine tenths seen once. Sequencing used peripheral blood. Receptor source: a human donor in a cohort sampled during active COVID-19. The donor label of this sample is uncertain.

In DNA, the CDR3 is TGTGCCAGCAGCTTCGGGACAGCGTATGGCTACACCTTC. This sequence encodes CASSFGTAYGYTF. The chain recombines TRBV5-5 with TRBJ1-2; 7 bases are a match to TRBD1. With V trimmed by 2 bases and J by 5 bases, 3 bases remained unmatched. The germline gives CDR1 SGHKS, CDR2 YYEKEE (reference sequence). The CDR3 totals 13 residues.

The J gene is TRBJ2-3, the V gene TRBV5-6; 9 nucleotides align to TRBD1. Germline V lookup: CDR1 SGHDT, CDR2 YYEEEE. The CDR3 totals 15 residues. V gave up 4 bases and J gave up 3 bases; unmatched junction bases: 6. The CDR3 DNA is TGTGCCAGCAGCAAACAGGGGGCTGGTACAGATACGCAGTATTTT. It is translated as CASSKQGAGTDTQYF.

The chain recombines TRBV24-1 with TRBJ2-3; 7 nucleotides match TRBD2. The V gene end was trimmed by 9 bases and the J gene end by 0 bases; junction bases not matched to a gene: 8. CDR3 length: 15 amino acids. The germline V gene encodes CDR1 KGHDR and CDR2 SFDVKD. The CDR3 DNA reads as TGTGCCACCTCCTGGGGGGGGAGTAGCACAGATACGCAGTATTTT. This translates into CATSWGGSSTDTQYF.

The rearrangement joins TRBV18 to TRBJ1-6; D unclear. The CDR3 loop spans 11 amino acids. V lost 2 bases and J 15 bases, leaving 8 bases between the germline ends. Germline V CDR1 and CDR2: KGHSH, LQKENI. The CDR3 protein is CASSPSDGLHF. CDR3 coding DNA: TGTGCCAGCTCACCAAGCGACGGCCTCCACTTT.

This chain links TRBV9 with TRBJ2-1; 8 bases are shared with TRBD1. The CDR3 sequence is 14 residues long. The J segment lost 6 bases and the V segment lost 3 bases, leaving 5 bases of the junction unmatched. Germline V gene data show CDR1 as SGDLS and CDR2 as YYNGEE. CDR3 in amino acids: CASSGMTGANEQFF. CDR3 sequence (DNA): TGTGCCAGCAGCGGCATGACAGGGGCCAATGAGCAGTTCTTC.

The J gene is TRBJ1-2, the V gene TRBV11-2; the match to TRBD1 covers 10 bases. The V gene's germline CDR1 is SGHAT and CDR2 FQNNGV. The CDR3 sequence is 15 residues long. V gave up 1 base and J gave up 7 bases; unmatched junction bases: 6. CDR3 protein: CASSLAGTGAFGYTF. The CDR3 nucleotides read TGTGCCAGCAGCTTAGCCGGGACAGGGGCTTTTGGCTACACCTTC.

The J gene is TRBJ2-7, the V gene TRBV14, with D maybe TRBD2 (6 bases). Trimming took off 3 bases at V and 1 base at J, with 13 bases between the two ends. This CDR3 has 15 residues. Germline lookup yields CDR1 SGHDN and CDR2 FVKESK. The CDR3 is CASSQSSSASYEQYF. The CDR3 DNA follows: TGTGCCAGCAGCCAGAGCTCTAGCGCGTCCTACGAGCAGTACTTC. The whole variable domain, remainder taken from reference TRBV14 and TRBJ2-7, is EAGVTQFPSHSVIEKGQTVTLRCDPISGHDNLYWYRRVMGKEIKFLLHFVKESKQDESGMPNNRFLAERTGGTYSTLKVQPAELEDSGVYFCASSQSSSASYEQYFGPGTRLTVT.

The gene calls are TRBV5-6 and TRBJ2-7, with a possible D match to TRBD1 (6 bases). CDR1 and CDR2 (germline): SGHDT, YYEEEE. The CDR3 contains 14 residues. V was pared by 6 bases and J by 2 bases, with 15 bases between. CDR3 loop: CASILATGTYEQYF. The DNA of the CDR3 is TGTGCCAGCATCCTCGCGACAGGCACCTACGAGCAGTACTTC.

The rearrangement joins TRBV29-1 to TRBJ2-7, with D maybe TRBD2 (6 bases). V dropped 1 base and J dropped 5 bases, with 15 bases sitting between them. This CDR3 comprises 14 residues. Germline CDR1 SQVTM, CDR2 ANQGSEA. The CDR3 nucleotides are TGCAGCGTTGAAGGGTGGGGAGGCCTGGACGAGCAGTACTTC. This gives the protein CSVEGWGGLDEQYF.

The V and J genes are TRBV6-5 and TRBJ1-1; 7 bases map to TRBD1. CDR3 length: 15 amino acids. Germline CDR1 reads MNHEY; CDR2 reads SVGAGI. V dropped 1 base and J dropped 1; count of bases not matched to a gene: 3. The CDR3 DNA sequence: TGTGCCAGCAGTTACTTCGGACAGGAGAACACTGAAGCTTTCTTT. Amino acid sequence: CASSYFGQENTEAFF.